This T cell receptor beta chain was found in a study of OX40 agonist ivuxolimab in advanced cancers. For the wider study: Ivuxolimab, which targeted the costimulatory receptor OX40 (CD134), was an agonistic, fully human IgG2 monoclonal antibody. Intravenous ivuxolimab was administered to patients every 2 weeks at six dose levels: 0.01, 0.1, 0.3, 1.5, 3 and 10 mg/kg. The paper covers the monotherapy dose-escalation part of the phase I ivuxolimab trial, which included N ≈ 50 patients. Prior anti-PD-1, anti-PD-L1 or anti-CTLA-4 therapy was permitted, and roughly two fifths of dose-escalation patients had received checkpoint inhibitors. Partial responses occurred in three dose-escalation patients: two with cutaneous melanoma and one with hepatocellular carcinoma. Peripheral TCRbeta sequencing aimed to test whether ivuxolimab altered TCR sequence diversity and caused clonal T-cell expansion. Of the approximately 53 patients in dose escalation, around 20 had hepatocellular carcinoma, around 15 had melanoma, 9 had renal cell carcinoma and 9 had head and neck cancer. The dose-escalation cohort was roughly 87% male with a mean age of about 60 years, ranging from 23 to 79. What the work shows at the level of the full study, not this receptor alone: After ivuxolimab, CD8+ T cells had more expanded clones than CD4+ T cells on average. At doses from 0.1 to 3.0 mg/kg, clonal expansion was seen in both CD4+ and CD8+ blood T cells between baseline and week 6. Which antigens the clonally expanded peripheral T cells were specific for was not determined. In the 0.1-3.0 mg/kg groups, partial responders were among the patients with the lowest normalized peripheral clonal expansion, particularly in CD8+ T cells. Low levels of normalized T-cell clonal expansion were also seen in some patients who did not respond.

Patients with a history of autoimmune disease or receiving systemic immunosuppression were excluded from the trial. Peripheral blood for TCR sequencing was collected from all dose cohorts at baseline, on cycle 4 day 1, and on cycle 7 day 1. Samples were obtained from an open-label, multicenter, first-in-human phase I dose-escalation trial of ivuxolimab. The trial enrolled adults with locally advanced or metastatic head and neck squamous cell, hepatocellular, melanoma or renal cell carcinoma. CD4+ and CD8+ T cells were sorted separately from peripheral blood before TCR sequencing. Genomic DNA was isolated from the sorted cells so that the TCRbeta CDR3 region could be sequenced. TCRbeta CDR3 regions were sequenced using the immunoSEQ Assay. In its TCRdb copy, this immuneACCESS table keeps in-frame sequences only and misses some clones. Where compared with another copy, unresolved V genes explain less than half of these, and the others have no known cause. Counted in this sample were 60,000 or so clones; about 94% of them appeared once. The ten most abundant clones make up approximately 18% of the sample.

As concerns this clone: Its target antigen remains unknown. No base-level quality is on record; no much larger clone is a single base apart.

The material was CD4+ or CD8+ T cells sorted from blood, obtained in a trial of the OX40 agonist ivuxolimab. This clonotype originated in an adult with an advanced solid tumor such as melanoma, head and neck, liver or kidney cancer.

The base sequence is TGCAGCGTTGTCTTCCTCGGCTACGAGCAGTACTTC. This gives the protein CSVVFLGYEQYF. In this chain, TRBV29-1 is recombined with TRBJ2-7; no D segment can be confidently identified. The CDR3 runs 12 amino acids, cysteine and phenylalanine included. Only CDR3 DNA remains: 36 bases, in frame from the first base. The CDR1 and CDR2 encoded by the germline V gene are SQVTM and ANQGSEA. Trimming removed 4 bases from V and 3 bases from J, leaving 10 bases between the germline ends.